The sequence of this T cell receptor (beta chain) was determined in a study of CD8 T cells in ankylosing spondylitis. Study-level points and caveats: Ankylosing spondylitis blood seemed to carry a telltale TCR beta motif made of fewer than ten highly homologous variants. Reports say disease-linked clones showed up significantly more in matched ankylosing spondylitis synovial fluid. Peripheral blood held disease-linked clones only at relatively low frequency, and these were CD8+.

TCRdb re-analysed the 5' RACE reads in MiXCR, keeping a single row per CDR3 protein. The data show about 450,000 distinct CDR3 sequences, roughly 27% seen once. There are a few counts of this clonotype. Its target is unknown. The germline V gene has CDR1 LGHNA and CDR2 YNFKEQ. V lost 4 bases, J lost 0 bases, and 24 bases stayed unmatched. The CDR3 runs to 22 residues. The receptor's source is a male donor with ankylosing spondylitis. The chain couples TRBV4-2 to TRBJ2-7; 10 positions agree with TRBD2. Sequences were obtained from blood, either unsorted or a sorted T cell fraction (not recorded which). DNA for the CDR3: TGTGCCAGCAGCCCCCCCCCTGGGCTAGCGGGAGTCTGTAAGATATTCTCCTACGAGCAGTACGTC. This sequence encodes CASSPPPGLAGVCKIFSYEQYV.